The subject of this entry is one T cell receptor (beta chain). Its antigen remains unknown. V was clipped by 4 bases and J by 4 bases; unmatched bases: 9. Germline CDR1 SGHRS, CDR2 YFSETQ. CDR3 length: 15 residues. Sequencing used immunoSEQ multiplex PCR; TCRdb keeps in-frame clones, though not all of them. The sample carries about 140,000 clones, about nine tenths recorded once. This sample was taken from a study of T cell responses to AZD1222 COVID-19 vaccine. Study conclusions and caveats: There were mostly white British donors and more females than males, and clonal diversity was possibly underestimated. Only a handful of AZD1222 recipients, roughly six in all, had baseline seropositivity.

The starting material was peripheral blood, obtained on day 0 of AZD1222 vaccination. The receptor was derived from an adult in good health. V usage is TRBV5-1 and J usage is TRBJ2-7; 9 nucleotides line up with TRBD1. CDR3 in amino acids: CASSLSGTGLYEQYF. The CDR3 coding sequence is TGCGCCAGCAGCCTTTCCGGGACAGGGTTATACGAGCAGTACTTC.